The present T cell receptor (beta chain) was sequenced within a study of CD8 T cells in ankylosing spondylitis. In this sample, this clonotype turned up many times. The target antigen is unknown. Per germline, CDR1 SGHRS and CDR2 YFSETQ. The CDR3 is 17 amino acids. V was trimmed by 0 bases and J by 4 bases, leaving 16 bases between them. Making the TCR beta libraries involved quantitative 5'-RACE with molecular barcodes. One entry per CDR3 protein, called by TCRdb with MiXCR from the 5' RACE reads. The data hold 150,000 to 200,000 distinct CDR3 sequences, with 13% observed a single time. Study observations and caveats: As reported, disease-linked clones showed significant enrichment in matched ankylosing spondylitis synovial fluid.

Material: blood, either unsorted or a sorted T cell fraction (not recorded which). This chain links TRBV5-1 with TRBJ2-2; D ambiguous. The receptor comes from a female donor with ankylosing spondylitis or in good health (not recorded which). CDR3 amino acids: CASSLEVATSGTGELFF. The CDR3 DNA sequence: TGCGCCAGCAGCTTGGAGGTGGCCACCTCGGGCACCGGGGAGCTGTTTTTT.